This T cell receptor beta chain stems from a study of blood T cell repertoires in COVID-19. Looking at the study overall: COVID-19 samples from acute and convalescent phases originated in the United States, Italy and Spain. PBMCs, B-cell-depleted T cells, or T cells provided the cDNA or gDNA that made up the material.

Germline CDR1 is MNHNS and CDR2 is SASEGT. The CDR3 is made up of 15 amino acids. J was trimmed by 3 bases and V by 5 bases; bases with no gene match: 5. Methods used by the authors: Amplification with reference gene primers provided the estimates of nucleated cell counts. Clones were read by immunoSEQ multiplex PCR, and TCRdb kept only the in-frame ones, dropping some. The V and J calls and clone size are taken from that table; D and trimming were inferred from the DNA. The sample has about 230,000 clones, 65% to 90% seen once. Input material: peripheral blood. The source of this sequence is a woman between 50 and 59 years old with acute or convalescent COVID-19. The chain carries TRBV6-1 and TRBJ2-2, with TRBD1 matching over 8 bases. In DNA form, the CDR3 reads TGTGCCAGCAGTCCTCAGGGGGCTGACACCGGGGAGCTGTTTTTT. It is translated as CASSPQGADTGELFF.